These 12 T cell receptor beta chains share one sample of origin, sequenced in a study of blood T cells in healthy people across ages. A second PCR, run for 7 to 11 cycles, used a sample-barcoded 5' primer plus a J-beta primer mix. TCRdb used MiXCR to reprocess the 5' RACE reads, holding one entry per CDR3 protein. The sample shows hundreds of thousands of distinct CDR3 sequences, 21% of them seen only once. Sequencing was performed on blood. The receptors were gathered from a man between 70 and 80 years old in good health.

The chain recombines TRBV18 with TRBJ2-7, with D tentatively TRBD1 (6 bases). The CDR3 sequence is 13 residues long. Trimming left V 3 bases short and J 5 bases short, with 11 bases between. CDR1 and CDR2 from the germline V gene are KGHSH and LQKENI. The CDR3 bases are TGTGCCAGCTCACCGGACAGAAGTCACGAGCAGTACTTC. Amino acids: CASSPDRSHEQYF. Filled out from reference TRBV18 and TRBJ2-7, the complete variable domain reads NAGVMQNPRHLVRRRGQEARLRCSPMKGHSHVYWYRQLPEEGLKFMVYLQKENIIDESGMPKERFSAEFPKEGPSILRIQQVVRGDSAAYFCASSPDRSHEQYFGPGTRLTVT.

The chain links TRBV7-6 to TRBJ2-1; 10 bases map to TRBD2. Looked up from germline, CDR1 is SGHVS and CDR2 is FNYEAQ. After removal of 5 bases from V and 6 bases from J, the junction contained 7 bases not matched to a gene. The length of the CDR3 is 15 residues. The chain's CDR3 is CASSHLAGAVNEQFF. In nucleotides, the CDR3 is TGTGCCAGCAGCCATCTAGCGGGGGCAGTCAATGAGCAGTTCTTC. The full variable domain, with the rest looked up from reference TRBV7-6 and TRBJ2-1, is GAGVSQSPRYKVTKRGQDVALRCDPISGHVSLYWYRQALGQGPEFLTYFNYEAQQDKSGLPNDRFSAERPEGSISTLTIQRTEQRDSAMYRCASSHLAGAVNEQFFGPGTRLTVL.

The V call is TRBV12-3 or TRBV12-4, the J call TRBJ1-2; possibly TRBD1 for D (6 bases). Trimming left V 2 bases short and J 8 bases short, with 12 bases between. The length of the CDR3 is 13 residues. CDR3 bases: TGTGCCAGCAGTTTAATGGGGGCGCGGGGCTACACCTTC. This sequence encodes CASSLMGARGYTF.

The chain carries TRBV18 and TRBJ2-5, with 9 bases aligning to TRBD2. Trimming removed 2 bases from V and 2 bases from J; junction bases left unmatched: 6. Germline V CDR1 and CDR2: KGHSH, LQKENI. CDR3 length: 16 residues. The chain's CDR3 is CASSPVPSGAQETQYF. The CDR3, as DNA: TGTGCCAGCTCACCAGTTCCTAGCGGGGCTCAAGAGACCCAGTACTTC. The whole variable domain, remainder taken from reference TRBV18 and TRBJ2-5, is NAGVMQNPRHLVRRRGQEARLRCSPMKGHSHVYWYRQLPEEGLKFMVYLQKENIIDESGMPKERFSAEFPKEGPSILRIQQVVRGDSAAYFCASSPVPSGAQETQYFGPGTRLLVL.

The chain carries TRBV10-3 and TRBJ2-6; 11 bases align to TRBD1. The CDR3 has 18 residues. V shed 6 bases, J shed 0 bases, and the junction held 7 bases outside the gene matches. Germline V gene data show CDR1 as ENHRY and CDR2 as SYGVKD. The CDR3 loop is CAISISGTGGSGANVLTF. In nucleotides, the CDR3 is TGTGCCATCAGCATATCCGGGACAGGGGGCTCTGGGGCCAACGTCCTGACTTTC.

The rearrangement joins TRBV5-1 to TRBJ2-5; D possibly corresponds to TRBD1 (6 bases). The J call may be incorrect, as the DNA end agrees better with TRBJ2-7. This CDR3 contains 14 residues. Germline V gene data show CDR1 as SGHRS and CDR2 as YFSETQ. The CDR3 spells CASSLAKQGHEQYF. In nucleotides, the CDR3 is TGCGCCAGCAGCTTGGCCAAACAGGGCCACGAGCAGTACTTC.

This clonotype was counted a few times. The chain employs TRBV27 and TRBJ2-7; D gene uncertain. CDR3 size: 14 residues. Germline-derived CDR1 and CDR2 are MNHEY and SMNVEV (reference sequence). The germline V and J ends were trimmed by 3 bases and 5 bases, with 14 bases remaining between them. The CDR3 coding sequence is TGTGCCAGCAGTTTCTCCGGCAGGCTGAACGAGCAGTACTTC. Encoded protein: CASSFSGRLNEQYF.

This chain joins TRBV5-1 and TRBJ1-1; no clear D. Germline CDR1 and CDR2: SGHRS and YFSETQ. V gave up 0 bases and J gave up 1 base, with 7 bases separating them. The CDR3 covers 14 residues. The CDR3 DNA reads as TGCGCCAGCAGCTTGGTGGTGAGGAACACTGAAGCTTTCTTT. Translation gives CASSLVVRNTEAFF.

In its sample, this clonotype was seen many times. V gene TRBV5-1 combines with J gene TRBJ2-5; D is tentatively TRBD1 or TRBD2 (5 bases each). V gave up 3 bases and J gave up 3 bases, with 15 bases separating them. The CDR3 is made up of 15 amino acids. Germline-derived CDR1 and CDR2 are SGHRS and YFSETQ. CDR3 amino acids: CASSYRTRTEETQYF. The CDR3 bases are TGCGCCAGCAGCTACAGGACTCGGACGGAAGAGACCCAGTACTTC.

This clonotype showed up just a few times. The genes are TRBV20-1 and TRBJ2-7, with 10 bases identical to TRBD2. This CDR3 is built from 15 residues. CDR1 is DFQATT, CDR2 SNEGSKA, per germline (reference sequence). V was clipped by 0 bases and J by 1 base; unmatched bases: 3. The CDR3 nucleotides read TGCAGTGCTAGAGATCAAGCGGGAGGGTCCTACGAGCAGTACTTC. Residues: CSARDQAGGSYEQYF.

The rearrangement uses TRBV6-1 and TRBJ1-1; TRBD1 agrees at 8 bases. The CDR3 is 15 residues long. J was trimmed by 4 bases and V by 7 bases; bases with no gene match: 11. CDR1 is MNHNS and CDR2 is SASEGT in the germline V gene. CDR3: CASTDPNRGVTEAFF. Here the CDR3 DNA reads TGTGCCAGCACCGACCCCAACAGGGGGGTCACTGAAGCTTTCTTT.

This clonotype was observed a handful of times. The chain recombines TRBV10-3 with TRBJ2-2; TRBD1 might be the D (5 bases). Germline CDR1 ENHRY, CDR2 SYGVKD. This CDR3 is 13 amino acids long. Trimming shortened V by 3 bases and J by 5 bases, and 7 bases separated the two germline ends. DNA for the CDR3: TGTGCCATCAGTGAAGGGGCTACCGGGGAGCTGTTTTTT. Protein: CAISEGATGELFF.